This T cell receptor (beta chain) was sequenced in a study of a mutant IDH1 vaccine in newly diagnosed glioma. Overall study context: Vaccines began 4-6 weeks after radiotherapy alone, or with temozolomide cycles.

Trimming removed 5 bases at V and 1 base at J, with 17 bases between. Looked up from germline, CDR1 is SGHDT and CDR2 is YYEEEE. The CDR3 spans 16 residues. As concerns this clone: What it recognizes is unknown.

Assay: immunoSEQ multiplex PCR; the TCRdb copy retains only in-frame clones and omits some. The table lists tens of thousands of clones, 60% to 75% of them singletons. The sample's time point: week 47, end of study. Vaccine doses each comprised 300 ug of mutant IDH1 20-mer peptide, with topical imiquimod. Those who donated had recent WHO grade 3 or 4 IDH1-mutant, ATRX-lost astrocytomas. Sequences were derived from PBMCs, sampled from a glioma patient whose treatment included an IDH1 peptide vaccine. The clonotype was recovered from a man aged 40-49 years with glioma. The rearrangement links TRBV5-6 to TRBJ2-3; D possibly matches TRBD1 or TRBD2 (6 bases each). In DNA, the CDR3 is TGTGCCAGCAGTTCGCCCTGGGGGGCAGGCACAGATACGCAGTATTTT. Translated: CASSSPWGAGTDTQYF.